The TCR beta chain described here comes from a study of T cell repertoires in cytomegalovirus infection. General observations from the study: Frequencies of public TCR beta families were cumulated, and this identified carriers of CMV plus the relevant HLA. Ex vivo responses were dominated by HLA-C-restricted CMV-specific TCR beta clonotypes.

From the reads, TCRdb called clonotypes with MiXCR, one entry per CDR3 protein. The profile shows approximately 700,000 distinct CDR3 sequences, approximately 34% of them singletons. To note about this clonotype: The antigen remains undetermined.

From germline, CDR1 is SGHRS and CDR2 YFSETQ. The CDR3 loop spans 10 amino acids. The V end was cut by 3 bases, the J end by 6 bases, with 2 bases between. The V gene is TRBV5-1, the J gene TRBJ2-3; D is undetermined. The sample consisted of PBMCs. This clonotype was obtained from a human donor in good health (CMV status not recorded). Some clones in this sample may be carry-over from other donors' samples. CDR3 region: CASSCDTQYF. DNA of the CDR3: TGCGCCAGCAGCTGTGATACGCAGTATTTT.